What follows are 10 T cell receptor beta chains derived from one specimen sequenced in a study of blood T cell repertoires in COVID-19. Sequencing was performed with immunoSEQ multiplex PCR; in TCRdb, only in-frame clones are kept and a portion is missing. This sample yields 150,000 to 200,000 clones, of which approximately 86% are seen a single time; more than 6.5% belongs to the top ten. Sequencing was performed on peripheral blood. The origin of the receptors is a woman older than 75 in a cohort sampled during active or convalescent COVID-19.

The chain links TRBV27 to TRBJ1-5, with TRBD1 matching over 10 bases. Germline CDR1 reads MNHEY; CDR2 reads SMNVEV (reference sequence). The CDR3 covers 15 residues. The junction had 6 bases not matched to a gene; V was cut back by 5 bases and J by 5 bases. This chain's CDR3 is CASSPGQGFHQPQHF. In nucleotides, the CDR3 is TGTGCCAGCAGTCCGGGACAGGGGTTTCATCAGCCCCAGCATTTT.

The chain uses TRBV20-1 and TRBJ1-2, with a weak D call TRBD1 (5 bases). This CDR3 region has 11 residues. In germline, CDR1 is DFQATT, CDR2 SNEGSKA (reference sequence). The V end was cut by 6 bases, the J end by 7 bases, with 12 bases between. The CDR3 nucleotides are TGCAGTGCCGTAAGGGGTAGTGGCTACACCTTC. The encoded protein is CSAVRGSGYTF.

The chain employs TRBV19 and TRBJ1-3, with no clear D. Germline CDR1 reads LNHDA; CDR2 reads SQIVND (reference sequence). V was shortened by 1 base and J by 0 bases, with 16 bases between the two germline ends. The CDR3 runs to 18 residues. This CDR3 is CASSIAPPRAVSGNTIYF. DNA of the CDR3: TGTGCCAGTAGTATAGCCCCCCCGCGGGCTGTCTCTGGAAACACCATATATTTT.

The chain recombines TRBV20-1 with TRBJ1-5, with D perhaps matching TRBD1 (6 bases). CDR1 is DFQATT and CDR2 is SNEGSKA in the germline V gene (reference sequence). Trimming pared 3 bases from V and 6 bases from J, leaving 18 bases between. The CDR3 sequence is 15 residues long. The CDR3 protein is CSASSPGVLGQPQHF. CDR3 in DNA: TGCAGTGCTAGTTCCCCAGGGGTTTTAGGTCAGCCCCAGCATTTT.

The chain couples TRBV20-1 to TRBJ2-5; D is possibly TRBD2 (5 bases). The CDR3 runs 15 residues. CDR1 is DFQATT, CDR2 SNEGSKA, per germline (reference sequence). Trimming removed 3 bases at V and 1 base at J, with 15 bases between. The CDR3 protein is CSASRGLNGQETQYF. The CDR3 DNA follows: TGCAGTGCTAGTCGGGGTCTGAATGGCCAAGAGACCCAGTACTTC.

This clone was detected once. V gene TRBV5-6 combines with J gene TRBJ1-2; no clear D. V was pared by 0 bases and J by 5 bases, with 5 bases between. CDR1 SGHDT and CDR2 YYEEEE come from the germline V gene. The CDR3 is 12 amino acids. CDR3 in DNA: TGTGCCAGCAGCTTGGGGACTTATGGCTACACCTTC. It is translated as CASSLGTYGYTF.

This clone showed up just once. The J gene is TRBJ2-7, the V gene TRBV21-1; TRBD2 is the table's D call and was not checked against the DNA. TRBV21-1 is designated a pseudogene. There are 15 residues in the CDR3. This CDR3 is CASSTTSGSSYEQYV. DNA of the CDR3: TGTGCCAGCAGCACCACTAGCGGGAGCTCCTACGAGCAGTACGTC.

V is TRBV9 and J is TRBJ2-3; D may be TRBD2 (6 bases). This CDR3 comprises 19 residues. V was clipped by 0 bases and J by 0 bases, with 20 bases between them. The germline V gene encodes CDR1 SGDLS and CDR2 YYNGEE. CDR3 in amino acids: CASSVALSGPRGSTDTQYF. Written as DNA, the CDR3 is TGTGCCAGCAGCGTAGCTCTGAGCGGGCCACGGGGGAGCACAGATACGCAGTATTTT. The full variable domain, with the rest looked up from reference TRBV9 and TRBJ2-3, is DSGVTQTPKHLITATGQRVTLRCSPRSGDLSVYWYQQSLDQGLQFLIQYYNGEERAKGNILERFSAQQFPDLHSELNLSSLELGDSALYFCASSVALSGPRGSTDTQYFGPGTRLTVL.

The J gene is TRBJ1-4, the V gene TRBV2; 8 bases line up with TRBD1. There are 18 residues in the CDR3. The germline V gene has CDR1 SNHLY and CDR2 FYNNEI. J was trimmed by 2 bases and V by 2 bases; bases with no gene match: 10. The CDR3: CASSEFQGAMGTNEKLFF. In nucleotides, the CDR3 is TGTGCCAGCAGTGAATTCCAGGGGGCGATGGGTACTAATGAAAAACTGTTTTTT.

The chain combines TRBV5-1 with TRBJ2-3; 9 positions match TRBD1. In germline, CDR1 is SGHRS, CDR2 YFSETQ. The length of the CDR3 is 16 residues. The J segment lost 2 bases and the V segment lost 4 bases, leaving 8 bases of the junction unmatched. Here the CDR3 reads CASSAKQGALTDTQYF. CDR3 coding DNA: TGCGCCAGCAGCGCCAAACAGGGGGCCCTCACAGATACGCAGTATTTT.